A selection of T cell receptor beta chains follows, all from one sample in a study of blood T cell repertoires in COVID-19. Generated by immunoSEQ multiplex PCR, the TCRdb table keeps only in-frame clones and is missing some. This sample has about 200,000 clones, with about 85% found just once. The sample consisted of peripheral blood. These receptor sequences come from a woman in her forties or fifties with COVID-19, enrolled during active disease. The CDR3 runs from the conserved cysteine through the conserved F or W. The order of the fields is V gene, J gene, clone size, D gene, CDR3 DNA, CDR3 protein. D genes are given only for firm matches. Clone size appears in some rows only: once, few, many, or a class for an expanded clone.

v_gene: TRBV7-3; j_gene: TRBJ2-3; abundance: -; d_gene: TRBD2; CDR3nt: TGTGCCAGCAGCTTAGGACTAGGTATCGCAGATACGCAGTATTTT; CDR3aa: CASSLGLGIADTQYF
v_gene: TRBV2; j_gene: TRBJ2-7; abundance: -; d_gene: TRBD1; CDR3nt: TGTGCCAGCAGGGGGCCGGGACAGGGGACTAAGTACTTC; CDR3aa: CASRGPGQGTKYF
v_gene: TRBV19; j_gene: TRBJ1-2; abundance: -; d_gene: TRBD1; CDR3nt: TGTCCCCGGACAGGGAGGTTGAAAGGCTACACCTTC; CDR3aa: CPRTGRLKGYTF
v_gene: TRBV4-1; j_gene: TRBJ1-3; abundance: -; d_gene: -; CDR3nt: TGCGCCAGCAGCCAAGTCGGAGTATCTGGAAACACCATATATTTT; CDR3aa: CASSQVGVSGNTIYF
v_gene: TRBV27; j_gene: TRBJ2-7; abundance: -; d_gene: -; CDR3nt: TGTGCCAGCAGTTTATTGTCAGGGCACGAGCAGTACTTC; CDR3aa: CASSLLSGHEQYF
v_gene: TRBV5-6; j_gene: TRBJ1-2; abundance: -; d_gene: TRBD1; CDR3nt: TGTGCCAGCAGCTTGCGGGACAGACCCAACTATGGCTACACCTTC; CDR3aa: CASSLRDRPNYGYTF
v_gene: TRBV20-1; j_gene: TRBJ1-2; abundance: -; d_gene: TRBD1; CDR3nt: TGCAGTGCTACGACAGGGGATGGCTACACCTTC; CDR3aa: CSATTGDGYTF
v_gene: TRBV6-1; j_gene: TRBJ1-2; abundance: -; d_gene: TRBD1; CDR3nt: TGTGCCAGCAGTGATAACAGGGGGCCCTCTGGCTACACCTTC; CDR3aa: CASSDNRGPSGYTF
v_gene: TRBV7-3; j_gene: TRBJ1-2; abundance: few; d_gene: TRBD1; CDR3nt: TGTGCCAGCAGCTCCGGGACAGGTCTTGGCTACACCTTC; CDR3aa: CASSSGTGLGYTF
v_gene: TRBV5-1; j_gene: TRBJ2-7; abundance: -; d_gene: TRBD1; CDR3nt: TGCGCCAGCACCCCGAGACAGGGGGGGTCCGAGCAGTACTTC; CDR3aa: CASTPRQGGSEQYF
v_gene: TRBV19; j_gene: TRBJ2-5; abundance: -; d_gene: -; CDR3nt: TGTGCCAGTAGTATTGGCAGAGGAGAGACCCAGTACTTC; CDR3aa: CASSIGRGETQYF
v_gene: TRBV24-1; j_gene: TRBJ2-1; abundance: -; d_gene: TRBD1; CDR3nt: TGTGCCACCAGTGGCACCGGGACAGGGATAGATGAGCAGTTCTTC; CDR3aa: CATSGTGTGIDEQFF
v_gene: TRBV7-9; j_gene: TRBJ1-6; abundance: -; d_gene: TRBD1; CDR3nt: TGTGCCAGCAGCGCACAGGGGATGGCCCTCCACTTT; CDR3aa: CASSAQGMALHF
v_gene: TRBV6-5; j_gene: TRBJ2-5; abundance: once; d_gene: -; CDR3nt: TGTGCCAGCAGTTACGACATCCAAGAGACCCAGTACTTC; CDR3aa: CASSYDIQETQYF
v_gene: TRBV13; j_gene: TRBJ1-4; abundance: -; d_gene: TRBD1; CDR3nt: TGTGCCAGCAGCTACCGACAGGGATATGAAAAACTGTTTTTT; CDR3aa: CASSYRQGYEKLFF
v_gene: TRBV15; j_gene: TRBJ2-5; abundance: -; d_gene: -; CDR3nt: TGTGCCACCAGCAGAGATCTAAAGGACTACGGGGAGACCCAGTACTTC; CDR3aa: CATSRDLKDYGETQYF
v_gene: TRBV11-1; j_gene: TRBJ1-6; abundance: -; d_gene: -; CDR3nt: TGTGCCAGCAGCCCCGTGAATTCACCCCTCCACTTT; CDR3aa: CASSPVNSPLHF
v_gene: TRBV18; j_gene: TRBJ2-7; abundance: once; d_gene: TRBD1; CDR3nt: TGTGCCAGCTCATTACAGGGGGACGAGCAGTACTTC; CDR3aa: CASSLQGDEQYF
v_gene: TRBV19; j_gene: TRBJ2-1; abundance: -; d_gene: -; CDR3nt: TGTGCCAGTAGGGCGGGCTACAATGAGCAGTTCTTC; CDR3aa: CASRAGYNEQFF
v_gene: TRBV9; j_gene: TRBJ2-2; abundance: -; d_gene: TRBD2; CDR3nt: TGTGCCGCCGGGGGCGGGGGGCCCGGCGGGGAGCTGTTTTTT; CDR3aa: CAAGGGGPGGELFF
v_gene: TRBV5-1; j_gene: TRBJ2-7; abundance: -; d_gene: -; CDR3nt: TGCGCCAGCAGCTTTGGCGTAACTACCTACGAGCAGTACTTC; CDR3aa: CASSFGVTTYEQYF
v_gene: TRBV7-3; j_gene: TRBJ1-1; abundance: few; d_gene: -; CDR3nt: TGTGCCAGCAGCTTAAATCGGGCCCTACCAGGGGCTTTCTTT; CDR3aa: CASSLNRALPGAFF
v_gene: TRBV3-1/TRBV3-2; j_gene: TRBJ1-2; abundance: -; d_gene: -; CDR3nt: TGTGCCAGCAGCCCTTCCCTCAGGGTGGGCTACACCTTC; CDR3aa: CASSPSLRVGYTF
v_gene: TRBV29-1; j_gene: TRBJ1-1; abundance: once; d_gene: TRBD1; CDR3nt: TGCAGCGGGGAGGACAGGGCATTCCCTGAAGCTTTCTTT; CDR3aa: CSGEDRAFPEAFF
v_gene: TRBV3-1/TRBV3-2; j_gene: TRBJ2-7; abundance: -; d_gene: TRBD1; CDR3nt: TGTGCCAGCAGCCACCTGGACAGGGGACAGTACTTC; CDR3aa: CASSHLDRGQYF
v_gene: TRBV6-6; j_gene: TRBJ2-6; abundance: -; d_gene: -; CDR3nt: TGTGCCAGCCTTCCGAGGGGGGGCTCTGGGGCCAACGTCCTGACTTTC; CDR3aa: CASLPRGGSGANVLTF
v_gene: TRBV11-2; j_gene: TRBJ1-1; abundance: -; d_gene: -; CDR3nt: TGTGCCAGCACGCAGGGGTTTATGGAAAGTCGGGGAGCTTTCTTT; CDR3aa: CASTQGFMESRGAFF
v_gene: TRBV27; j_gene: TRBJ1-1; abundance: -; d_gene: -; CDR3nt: TGTGCCAGCAGTCGACAGGCTGTCACTGAAGCTTTCTTT; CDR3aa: CASSRQAVTEAFF
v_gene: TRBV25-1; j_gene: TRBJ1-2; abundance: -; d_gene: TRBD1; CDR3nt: TGTGCCAGCAGTGAAGCGGGGACAGGGCTCTATGGCTACACCTTC; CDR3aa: CASSEAGTGLYGYTF
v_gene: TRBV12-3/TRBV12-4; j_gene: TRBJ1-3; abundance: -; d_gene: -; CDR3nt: TGTGCCAGCAGTTTTAGAAACACCATATATTTT; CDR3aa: CASSFRNTIYF
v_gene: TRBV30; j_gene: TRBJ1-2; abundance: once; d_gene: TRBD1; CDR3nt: TGTGCCTGGAGGGACAGGTGGACAGGCTACACCTTC; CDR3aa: CAWRDRWTGYTF
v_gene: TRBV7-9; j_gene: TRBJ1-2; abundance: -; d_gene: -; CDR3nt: TGTGCCAGCAGCTTAGTAGTTGGCAGGGACTACACCTTC; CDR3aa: CASSLVVGRDYTF
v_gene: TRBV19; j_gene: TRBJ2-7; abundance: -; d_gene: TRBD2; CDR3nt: TGTGCCAGTAGCACTTCCGGGACTAGCTTTTTCGAGCAGTACTTC; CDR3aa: CASSTSGTSFFEQYF
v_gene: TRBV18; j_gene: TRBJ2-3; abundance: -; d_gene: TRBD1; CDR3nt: TGTGCCAGCTCACTGACAGGGGGCTTTACAGATACGCAGTATTTT; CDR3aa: CASSLTGGFTDTQYF
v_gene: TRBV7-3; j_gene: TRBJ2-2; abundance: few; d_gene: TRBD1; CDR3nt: TGTGCCAGCAGCCTACAGGCGGGGACAGGGGACACCGGGGAGCTGTTTTTT; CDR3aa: CASSLQAGTGDTGELFF
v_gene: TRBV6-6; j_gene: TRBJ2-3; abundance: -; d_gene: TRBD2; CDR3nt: TGTGCCAGCAGCTCCTTATCCCTTAGCGGGGTCTCTAGCACAGATACGCAGTATTTT; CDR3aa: CASSSLSLSGVSSTDTQYF
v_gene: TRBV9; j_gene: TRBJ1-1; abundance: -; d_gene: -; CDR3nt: TGTGCCAGCACCCGGACAGCCCGAATGAACACTGAAGCTTTCTTT; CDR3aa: CASTRTARMNTEAFF
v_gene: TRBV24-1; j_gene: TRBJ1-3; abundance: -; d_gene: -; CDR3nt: TGTGCCACCAGTGATCCAGGGATCGGAAACACCATATATTTT; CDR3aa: CATSDPGIGNTIYF
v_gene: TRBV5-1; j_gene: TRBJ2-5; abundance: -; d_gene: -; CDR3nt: TGCGCCAGCAGCGCCCGGGATCAAGAGACCCAGTACTTC; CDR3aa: CASSARDQETQYF
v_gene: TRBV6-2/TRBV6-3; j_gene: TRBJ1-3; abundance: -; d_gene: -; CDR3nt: TGTGCCAGCAGTACCTACTCTGGAAACACCATATATTTT; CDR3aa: CASSTYSGNTIYF
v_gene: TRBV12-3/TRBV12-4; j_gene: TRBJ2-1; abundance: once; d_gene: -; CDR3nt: TGTGCCAGCAGTCAGGGAAATGAGCAGTTCTTC; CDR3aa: CASSQGNEQFF
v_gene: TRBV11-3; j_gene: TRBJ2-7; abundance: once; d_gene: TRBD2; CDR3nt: TGTGCCAGCAGCCGCCTGGGACTAGCGGGCTACTACGAGCAGTACTTC; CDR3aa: CASSRLGLAGYYEQYF
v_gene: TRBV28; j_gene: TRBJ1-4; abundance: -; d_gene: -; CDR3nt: TGTGCCAGCAGTAATACGGACAGTTTTGGTGAAAAACTGTTTTTT; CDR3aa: CASSNTDSFGEKLFF
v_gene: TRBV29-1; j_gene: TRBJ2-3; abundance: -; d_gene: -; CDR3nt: TGCAGCGCTATGGACTTCGTTTACACAGATACGCAGTATTTT; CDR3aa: CSAMDFVYTDTQYF
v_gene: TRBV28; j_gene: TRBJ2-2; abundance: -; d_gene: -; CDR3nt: TGTGCCAGCAGTTTAGGCAGGCCCGGGGAGCTGTTTTTT; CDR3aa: CASSLGRPGELFF
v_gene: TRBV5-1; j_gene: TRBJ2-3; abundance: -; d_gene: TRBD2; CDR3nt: TGCGCCAGCAGCCCGGGACTAGCGGGGGGGCCGGATACGCAGTATTTT; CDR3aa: CASSPGLAGGPDTQYF
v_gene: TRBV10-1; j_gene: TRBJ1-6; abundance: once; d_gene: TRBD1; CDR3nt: TGCGCCAGCAGTAAGGACAGGGGTAATTCACCCCTCCACTTT; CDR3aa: CASSKDRGNSPLHF
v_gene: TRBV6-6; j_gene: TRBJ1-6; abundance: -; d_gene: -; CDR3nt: TGTGCCAGCCACGTGTCTCGGAGTTCACCCCTCCACTTT; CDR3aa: CASHVSRSSPLHF
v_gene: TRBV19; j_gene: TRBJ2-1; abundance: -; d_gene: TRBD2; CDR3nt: TGTGCCAGTAGCGCTAGCGGGGGGGCTAATGAGCAGTTCTTC; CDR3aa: CASSASGGANEQFF
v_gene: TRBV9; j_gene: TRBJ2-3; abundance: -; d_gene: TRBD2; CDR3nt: TGTGCCAGCAGCGATGGGGTACTAGCGGGGGGGCTTGATACGCAGTATTTT; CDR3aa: CASSDGVLAGGLDTQYF
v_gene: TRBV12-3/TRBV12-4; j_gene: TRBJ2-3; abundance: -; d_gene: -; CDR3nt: -; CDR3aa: CASTQFGTGIYF
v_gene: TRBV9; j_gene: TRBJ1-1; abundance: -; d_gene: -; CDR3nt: TGTGCCAGCAGCTTTAGGGTGGGAGGTGAAGCTTTCTTT; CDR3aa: CASSFRVGGEAFF
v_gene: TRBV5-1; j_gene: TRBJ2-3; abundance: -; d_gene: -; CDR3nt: TGCGCCAGCACCCTACGGACTGAGACAGATACGCAGTATTTT; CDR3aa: CASTLRTETDTQYF
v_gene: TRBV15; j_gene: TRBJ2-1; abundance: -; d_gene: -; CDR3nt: TGTGCCACCAGCAGGCGCGATGAAGAGAATGAGCAGTTCTTC; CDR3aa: CATSRRDEENEQFF
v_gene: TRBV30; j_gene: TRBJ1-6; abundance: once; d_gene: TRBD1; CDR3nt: TGTGCCTGGAGTAATACAGGGGTGGGAAATTCACCCCTCCACTTT; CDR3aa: CAWSNTGVGNSPLHF
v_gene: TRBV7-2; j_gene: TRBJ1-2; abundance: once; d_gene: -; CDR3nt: TGTGCCAGCAGCCTAAGGGACATGGGCTATGGCTACACCTTC; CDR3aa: CASSLRDMGYGYTF
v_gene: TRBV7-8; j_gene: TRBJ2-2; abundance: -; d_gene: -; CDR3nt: TGTGCCAGCAGCCGACTGGTGGGGGGCGGGGAGCTGTTTTTT; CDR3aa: CASSRLVGGGELFF
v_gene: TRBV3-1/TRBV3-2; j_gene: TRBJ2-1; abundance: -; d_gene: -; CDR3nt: TGTGCCAGCAGCCATCTTCAAACAGGGAAGGGGTTCTTC; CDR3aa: CASSHLQTGKGFF
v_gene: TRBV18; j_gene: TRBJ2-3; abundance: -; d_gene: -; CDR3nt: TGTGCCAGCTCCCCCCCTAGCACAGATACGCAGTATTTT; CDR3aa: CASSPPSTDTQYF
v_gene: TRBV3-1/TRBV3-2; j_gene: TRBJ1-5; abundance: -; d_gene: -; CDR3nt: TGTGCCAGCAGCCAATCCCTCAGGGAACGGCCCCAGCATTTT; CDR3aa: CASSQSLRERPQHF